The rows below give T cell receptor beta chains drawn from one sample of a study of T cells after posttransplantation cyclophosphamide. The table came from immunoSEQ multiplex PCR; TCRdb's copy has only in-frame clones and leaves some out. This repertoire shows approximately 16,000 clones, about four fifths found once; its top ten account for around 5%. Sequences were derived from PBMCs, sampled roughly 350 days after allogeneic stem cell transplant with calcineurin inhibitor and methotrexate. These receptors all come from a young adult male patient who received an allogeneic stem cell transplant from a related donor, was CMV-positive, and had no GVHD. Part of the T cell pool may stem from the graft donor. Each CDR3 is given with its conserved first and last residue. A D gene is named only where the DNA matches it firmly. Clone size is shown for a subset of rows, as once, few, many or a class of expanded clone.

D gene	V gene	clone size	J gene	CDR3 protein	CDR3 DNA
TRBD2	TRBV9	-	TRBJ2-3	CASSPGTSGTDTQYF	TGTGCCAGCAGCCCCGGGACTAGCGGCACAGATACGCAGTATTTT
-	TRBV5-5	-	TRBJ1-1	CASSLVASLMNTEAFF	TGTGCCAGCAGCTTGGTAGCCAGTTTAATGAACACTGAAGCTTTCTTT
-	TRBV5-4	-	TRBJ2-5	CASSPRSGVGQETQYF	TGTGCCAGCAGCCCGAGAAGCGGAGTGGGTCAAGAGACCCAGTACTTC
-	TRBV29-1	-	TRBJ2-1	CSVVTSVSEQFF	TGCAGCGTTGTAACCAGCGTCAGTGAGCAGTTCTTC
-	TRBV5-1	-	TRBJ2-1	CASTLSGIGGEQFF	TGCGCCAGCACCCTCAGCGGTATTGGCGGTGAGCAGTTCTTC
-	TRBV19	-	TRBJ2-5	CASSIPLAEQETQYF	TGTGCCAGTAGTATCCCCTTAGCGGAACAAGAGACCCAGTACTTC
TRBD1	TRBV7-2	-	TRBJ1-2	CASSTDRANYGYTF	TGTGCCAGCAGCACAGACAGGGCGAACTATGGCTACACCTTC
-	TRBV25-1	-	TRBJ2-5	CASSEFGGRETQYF	TGTGCCAGCAGTGAATTCGGGGGGCGGGAGACCCAGTACTTC
TRBD2	TRBV7-9	-	TRBJ2-7	CASRPGTSGRWEQYF	TGTGCCAGCAGACCAGGGACTAGCGGGAGGTGGGAGCAGTACTTC
TRBD1	TRBV7-8	-	TRBJ2-1	CASSRTDRGVASEQFF	TGTGCCAGCAGCCGTACCGACAGGGGGGTGGCCAGTGAGCAGTTCTTC
TRBD1	TRBV27	-	TRBJ1-1	CASINRGRAFF	TGTGCCAGCATTAACAGGGGGAGAGCTTTCTTT
-	TRBV30	-	TRBJ1-3	CAWDTSVSGNTIYF	TGTGCCTGGGACACCTCCGTCTCTGGAAACACCATATATTTT
-	TRBV7-2	-	TRBJ2-1	CASSLRRGRSEQFF	TGTGCCAGCAGCTTAAGGAGGGGGCGCAGTGAGCAGTTCTTC
-	TRBV28	once	TRBJ1-1	CASSPPDTEAFF	TGTGCCAGCAGTCCTCCCGACACTGAAGCTTTCTTT
TRBD2	TRBV30	-	TRBJ2-5	CALKKSALAGPGETQYF	TGTGCCCTCAAGAAGAGTGCGCTAGCGGGCCCCGGGGAGACCCAGTACTTC
-	TRBV19	-	TRBJ2-7	CASSITGERYEQYF	TGTGCCAGTAGTATAACGGGAGAGAGGTACGAGCAGTACTTC
TRBD2	TRBV5-1	-	TRBJ2-3	CASSFESGRDTQYF	TGCGCCAGCAGCTTTGAAAGCGGGAGAGATACGCAGTATTTT
-	TRBV2	few	TRBJ2-3	CASSVGVSTDTQYF	TGTGCCAGCAGCGTCGGGGTGAGCACAGATACGCAGTATTTT
-	TRBV5-5	-	TRBJ1-1	CASSLTWPGLNTEAFF	TGTGCCAGCAGCTTGACGTGGCCAGGGTTGAACACTGAAGCTTTCTTT
TRBD2	TRBV11-1	-	TRBJ2-7	CASSLYGEGIYEQYF	TGTGCCAGCAGCTTATACGGGGAGGGGATCTACGAGCAGTACTTC
-	TRBV6-6	-	TRBJ1-5	CASSYGQVEPEHF	TGTGCCAGCAGTTACGGGCAGGTTGAGCCTGAGCATTTT
TRBD1	TRBV6-1	-	TRBJ1-5	CASATGPNQPQHF	TGTGCCAGCGCGACAGGGCCCAATCAGCCCCAGCATTTT
-	TRBV30	once	TRBJ2-7	CAWSQDSYEQYF	TGTGCCTGGAGTCAGGACTCCTACGAGCAGTACTTC
TRBD1	TRBV30	-	TRBJ1-2	CAWSGGGTGHYYTF	TGTGCCTGGAGTGGTGGGGGGACAGGGCATTACTACACCTTC
TRBD2	TRBV5-6	once	TRBJ2-7	CASSLPSSGGYEQYF	TGTGCCAGCAGCTTACCTTCTAGCGGAGGATACGAGCAGTACTTC
TRBD2	TRBV7-3	-	TRBJ2-3	CASSYSGRAGDTQYF	TGTGCCAGCAGCTATAGCGGGAGGGCCGGAGATACGCAGTATTTT
-	TRBV6-1	-	TRBJ2-7	CASRTGYEQYF	TGTGCCAGCAGAACAGGGTACGAGCAGTACTTC
TRBD2	TRBV7-2	-	TRBJ2-1	CASSYTSGRGSEQFF	TGTGCCAGCAGCTACACTAGCGGGAGGGGGAGTGAGCAGTTCTTC
TRBD1	TRBV5-4	-	TRBJ1-2	CASSQDGGTGDGYTF	TGTGCCAGCAGCCAAGATGGGGGGACAGGGGATGGCTACACCTTC
TRBD1	TRBV30	-	TRBJ1-1	CAWSPLQGAMAEAFF	TGTGCCTGGAGTCCCTTACAGGGGGCGATGGCTGAAGCTTTCTTT
TRBD1	TRBV19	-	TRBJ1-1	CATQGARTEAFF	TGTGCCACCCAGGGGGCGAGGACTGAAGCTTTCTTT
TRBD1	TRBV5-8	-	TRBJ1-6	CASSPDRGRSPLHF	TGTGCCAGCAGTCCGGACAGGGGGCGATCACCCCTCCACTTT
TRBD1	TRBV7-9	-	TRBJ2-1	CASSEGQGSNEQFF	TGTGCCAGCAGCGAGGGACAGGGAAGCAATGAGCAGTTCTTC
TRBD2	TRBV5-1	-	TRBJ2-1	CASSSGLAGGYEQFF	TGCGCCAGCAGCTCCGGACTAGCGGGTGGGTACGAGCAGTTCTTC
-	TRBV11-2	-	TRBJ2-5	CASSQYLGSYKDETQYF	TGTGCCAGCAGCCAATACTTGGGCTCCTATAAGGATGAGACCCAGTACTTC
TRBD1	TRBV7-8	-	TRBJ2-7	CASSFSNTSPFRDRTYEQYF	TGTGCCAGCAGCTTTTCCAATACCTCGCCCTTCCGGGACAGAACCTACGAGCAGTACTTC
-	TRBV6-1	once	TRBJ2-1	CASSEVGGSSEQFF	TGTGCCAGCAGTGAAGTAGGCGGGTCAAGTGAGCAGTTCTTC
TRBD2	TRBV30	-	TRBJ2-1	CAWVWGGSYNEQFF	TGTGCCTGGGTCTGGGGGGGGTCCTACAATGAGCAGTTCTTC
TRBD1	TRBV28	-	TRBJ1-6	CASSFPSGQYNSPLHF	TGTGCCAGCAGTTTTCCCTCGGGACAGTATAATTCACCCCTCCACTTT
-	TRBV6-1	few	TRBJ1-5	CASSETYNQPQHF	TGTGCCAGCAGTGAAACCTACAATCAGCCCCAGCATTTT
-	TRBV28	few	TRBJ1-1	CASSLGTGDTEAFF	TGTGCCAGCAGTTTGGGGACGGGGGACACTGAAGCTTTCTTT
-	TRBV7-2	-	TRBJ2-7	CAIRTASSYEQYF	TGTGCCATTCGGACAGCCAGCTCCTACGAGCAGTACTTC
-	TRBV7-2	-	TRBJ2-5	CASSLLAEVGAQYF	TGTGCCAGCAGCTTGTTAGCGGAGGTGGGGGCCCAGTACTTC
TRBD2	TRBV9	-	TRBJ2-1	CASSAGLVSEQFF	TGTGCCAGCAGCGCGGGACTAGTCAGTGAGCAGTTCTTC
-	TRBV9	-	TRBJ1-2	CASSVEGRGDRTRGYTF	TGTGCCAGCAGCGTAGAAGGGAGAGGCGACAGGACGAGGGGCTACACCTTC
-	TRBV29-1	-	TRBJ1-1	CSVEEQVNTEAFF	TGCAGCGTTGAAGAGCAGGTGAACACTGAAGCTTTCTTT
-	TRBV7-2	-	TRBJ2-3	CASSLSPSDTQYF	TGTGCCAGCAGCCTAAGCCCTTCAGATACGCAGTATTTT
-	TRBV5-5	-	TRBJ2-1	CASSSPGRIDEQFF	TGTGCCAGCAGCTCGCCCGGGAGAATCGATGAGCAGTTCTTC
TRBD2	TRBV2	few	TRBJ2-7	CASSGLAVSYEQYF	TGTGCCAGCAGTGGGCTAGCGGTTTCCTACGAGCAGTACTTC
TRBD2	TRBV11-2	-	TRBJ2-1	CASSLGIAGGPHNEQFF	TGTGCCAGCAGCTTAGGCATAGCGGGAGGGCCCCACAATGAGCAGTTCTTC
TRBD2	TRBV12-5	-	TRBJ2-7	CASGLGTSGYEQYF	TGTGCTAGTGGTTTGGGGACTAGCGGGTACGAGCAGTACTTC
TRBD1	TRBV5-6	-	TRBJ2-4	CASSPGQGGDIQYF	TGTGCCAGCAGCCCGGGACAGGGAGGCGACATTCAGTACTTC
-	TRBV5-1	-	TRBJ1-1	CASSTDGVVNTEAFF	TGCGCCAGCAGCACTGACGGGGTGGTGAACACTGAAGCTTTCTTT
TRBD1	TRBV2	-	TRBJ1-5	CASREGTASNQPQHF	TGTGCCAGCAGAGAAGGGACAGCTAGCAATCAGCCCCAGCATTTT
-	TRBV28	-	TRBJ1-3	CASNQRYSGNTIYF	TGTGCCAGCAATCAACGGTACTCTGGAAACACCATATATTTT